This passage covers 22 T cell receptor beta chains from one sample sequenced in a study of CD8+CD57+ T cells in acquired aplastic anemia. TCR beta VDJ and CDR3 profiles were obtained from a genomic DNA template. Using its own MiXCR run on the reads, TCRdb lists one record per CDR3 protein. Counted here are 100,000 to 150,000 distinct CDR3 sequences, approximately 40% occurring once; the ten biggest clones make up 2.6%. Patients included in sequencing had previously demonstrated CD8+CD57+ cell expansion by flow cytometry. The sequenced material came from sorted CD4+, CD8+, or CD8+CD57+ T cells (not recorded which) from PBMCs. The receptors were gathered from a human donor with aplastic anemia.

Ten or more counts support this clonotype. The V call is TRBV12-3 or TRBV12-4, the J call TRBJ2-5; D may correspond to TRBD1 or TRBD2 (5 bases each). The CDR3 has 15 amino acids. V lost 0 bases and J lost 5, with 13 bases in between. DNA of the CDR3: TGTGCCAGCAGTTTAGCGGTTTTTGGGGGTGAGACCCAGTACTTC. This translates into CASSLAVFGGETQYF.

In its sample, this clonotype ranks as medium-sized. J is TRBJ1-2 and V is TRBV29-1, with D tentatively TRBD1 (5 bases). The CDR3 loop spans 11 amino acids. The V end was cut by 4 bases, the J end by 8 bases, with 11 bases between. Germline CDR1 reads SQVTM; CDR2 reads ANQGSEA. The CDR3 spells CSVGGRDGYTF. The CDR3 DNA reads as TGCAGCGTTGGGGGCAGGGACGGCTACACCTTC.

V usage is TRBV10-3 and J usage is TRBJ1-2; 7 nucleotides match TRBD1. V shed 3 bases and J 7 bases; nucleotides not matched to a gene: 5. The CDR3 has 13 amino acids. Germline CDR1 and CDR2: ENHRY and SYGVKD. CDR3 loop: CAISERQGSGYTF. CDR3 coding DNA: TGTGCCATCAGTGAAAGACAGGGCTCTGGCTACACCTTC.

The chain combines TRBV11-1 with TRBJ2-3; 12 nucleotides align to TRBD2. The germline V gene encodes CDR1 SGHAT and CDR2 FQDESV (reference sequence). The J segment lost 9 bases and the V segment lost 4 bases, leaving 17 bases of the junction unmatched. This CDR3 is built from 18 residues. CDR3 residues: CASSCSGLAGTPPGTQYF. The CDR3 DNA reads TGTGCCAGCAGCTGCTCTGGACTAGCGGGAACCCCCCCAGGGACGCAGTATTTT.

This clonotype appeared many times. The chain uses TRBV20-1 and TRBJ2-7, with 16 positions matching TRBD2. The germline gives CDR1 DFQATT, CDR2 SNEGSKA (reference sequence). The CDR3 has 15 residues. Unmatched junction bases numbered 7, after V lost 4 bases and J lost 7 bases. The CDR3 loop is CSAKGTSGGAGEQYV. In DNA, the CDR3 is TGCAGTGCTAAGGGGACTAGCGGGGGGGCAGGTGAGCAGTACGTC.

The chain has TRBV20-1 and TRBJ1-5; D call uncertain. CDR3 size: 13 residues. Deletions cut 0 bases from V and 7 bases from J, with 10 bases between. Germline V gene sequence: CDR1 DFQATT, CDR2 SNEGSKA (reference sequence). The CDR3, as DNA: TGCAGTGCTAGAGATCTTGCGGAACAGCCCCAGCATTTT. Protein product: CSARDLAEQPQHF.

This clonotype was seen many times. The V call is TRBV7-2, the J call TRBJ1-5; D is possibly TRBD1 (6 bases). The CDR3 spans 13 residues. Germline V gives CDR1 SGHTA, CDR2 FQGNSA. Trimming removed 5 bases from V and 4 bases from J, with 9 bases in between. The chain's CDR3 is CASSLDRNQPQHF. CDR3 DNA sequence: TGTGCCAGCAGCCTCGACAGGAATCAGCCCCAGCATTTT.

This clonotype was found many times. The V call is TRBV6-6, the J call TRBJ1-2, with D uncertain. Trimming cost V 7 bases and J 4 bases, with 10 bases left between them. The CDR3 is made up of 12 amino acids. The germline gives CDR1 MNHNY, CDR2 SVGAGI (reference sequence). CDR3 loop: CASNPRGYGYTF. The CDR3 nucleotides read TGTGCCAGCAATCCTCGGGGCTATGGCTACACCTTC.

The table lists this clonotype with a count of one. This may stem from a read error, because a much larger clone lies one nucleotide away. The chain employs TRBV3-1 and TRBJ1-1; D is unclear. CDR1 is LGHDT, CDR2 YNNKEL, per germline (reference sequence). The CDR3 is made up of 12 amino acids. V lost 7 bases and J 8 bases, leaving 14 bases between the germline ends. DNA for the CDR3: TGTGCCAGCACCCTTAGGGAAGGGGAAGCTTTCTTT. Translating it yields CASTLREGEAFF. Variable domain in full (rest from reference TRBV3-1 and TRBJ1-1): DTAVSQTPKYLVTQMGNDKSIKCEQNLGHDTMYWYKQDSKKFLKIMFSYNNKELIINETVPNRFSPKSPDKAHLNLHINSLELGDSAVYFCASTLREGEAFFGQGTRLTVV.

At least ten counts were recorded for this clonotype. V and J are TRBV14 and TRBJ2-7; maybe TRBD1 (5 bases). Germline V CDR1 and CDR2: SGHDN, FVKESK. The CDR3 has 11 residues. Trimming shortened V by 1 base and J by 7 bases, and 5 bases separated the two germline ends. The CDR3 here is CASSQGQEQYF. The CDR3 region has the DNA TGTGCCAGCAGCCAAGGACAGGAGCAGTACTTC.

This clonotype rates as medium-sized (0.01 to 0.1%). The chain carries TRBV2 and TRBJ2-7; D unresolved. CDR1 and CDR2 (germline): SNHLY, FYNNEI. CDR3 length: 11 residues. The V gene lost 3 bases and the J gene lost 2 bases, with 2 bases spanning the gap. The CDR3 loop reads CASSETYEQYV. CDR3 DNA sequence: TGTGCCAGCAGTGAGACCTACGAGCAGTACGTC.

In its sample, this clonotype was seen many times. V is TRBV14 and J is TRBJ1-3; D ambiguous. The CDR3 runs to 15 residues. Per germline, CDR1 SGHDN and CDR2 FVKESK. The V and J ends lost 4 bases and 0 bases respectively, with 10 bases between them. CDR3 protein: CASSPRLGSGNTIYF. The DNA for the CDR3 is TGTGCCAGCAGCCCGCGTTTAGGCTCTGGAAACACCATATATTTT.

This rearrangement joins TRBV20-1 to TRBJ1-6, with 10 bases lining up with TRBD1. Per the germline V gene, CDR1 is DFQATT and CDR2 is SNEGSKA (reference sequence). Losses at the gene ends were 0 bases for V and 6 bases for J; bases not matched to a gene: 8. CDR3 length: 17 amino acids. For the CDR3, the DNA is TGCAGTGCTAGAGATCTTGGACAGGGGGAAGGTAATTCACCCCTCCACTTT. Its translation is CSARDLGQGEGNSPLHF.

This clonotype was counted ten times or more. This chain uses TRBV12-3 or TRBV12-4 with TRBJ2-5, with unresolved D. The ends were cut back, 3 bases at V and 4 bases at J, with 9 bases in the middle. The CDR3 is 13 amino acids. The CDR3 bases are TGTGCCAGCAGTTTTGGGGAAAGAGAGACCCAGTACTTC. It specifies CASSFGERETQYF.

V usage is TRBV7-6 and J usage is TRBJ2-1, with 8 bases matching TRBD2. This CDR3 has 16 residues. V trimming: 5 bases; J trimming: 1 base; junction bases outside the gene matches: 7. Germline values: CDR1 SGHVS, CDR2 FNYEAQ. The CDR3 loop reads CASSDRGTRSYNEQFF. The CDR3 DNA follows: TGTGCCAGCAGCGATCGCGGGACTAGATCCTACAATGAGCAGTTCTTC.

In this sample, this clonotype turned up once. The chain has TRBV7-3 and TRBJ2-1, with a possible D match to TRBD2 (7 bases). The ends were cut back, 1 base at V and 0 bases at J, with 10 bases in the middle. The length of the CDR3 is 16 residues. CDR1 is SGHTA and CDR2 is FQGTGA in the germline V gene. The CDR3 DNA follows: TGTGCCAGCAGCTTAATTGCGGGGGCCTCCTACAATGAGCAGTTCTTC. Amino acids: CASSLIAGASYNEQFF.

Ten or more counts support this clonotype. The V gene is TRBV5-1, the J gene TRBJ2-1; D unclear. This CDR3 has 16 residues. The germline V gene encodes CDR1 SGHRS and CDR2 YFSETQ. V dropped 2 bases and J dropped 5 bases, with 17 bases sitting between them. CDR3 in amino acids: CASSLNAGPKNNEQFF. The CDR3 DNA reads TGCGCCAGCAGCTTAAACGCAGGACCCAAAAACAATGAGCAGTTCTTC.

This clonotype was counted ten times or more. The chain employs TRBV19 and TRBJ1-4; D is ambiguous. Trimming cost V 7 bases and J 4 bases, with 10 bases left between them. CDR1 is LNHDA and CDR2 is SQIVND in the germline V gene (reference sequence). CDR3 length: 13 amino acids. DNA of the CDR3: TGTGCCAGTAACCAGGACTTTAATGAAAAACTGTTTTTT. Protein sequence: CASNQDFNEKLFF.

This clonotype was observed many times. This chain joins TRBV25-1 and TRBJ2-3; TRBD2 matches 7 bases. The ends lost 1 base at V and 0 bases at J; junction bases unmatched: 4. The germline CDR1 and CDR2 sequences are MGHDK and SYGVNS. The CDR3 totals 16 residues. The CDR3 DNA follows: TGTGCCAGCAGTGAATCGGGGGGATGGAGCACAGATACGCAGTATTTT. This codes for CASSESGGWSTDTQYF.

V gene TRBV6-2 or TRBV6-3 combines with J gene TRBJ2-5; 9 bases line up with TRBD2. The end of the DNA aligns better with TRBJ2-7, so the J call may be wrong. The CDR3 spans 18 residues. Germline V CDR1 and CDR2: MNHEY, SVGEGT. The CDR3 sequence is CASSFGKRGAGWHYEQYF. In nucleotides, the CDR3 is TGTGCCAGCAGTTTCGGGAAGCGGGGGGCCGGCTGGCACTACGAGCAGTACTTC.

About this clonotype: At one boundary the junction diverges from the germline segment, which might be a read error. The chain recombines TRBV19 with TRBJ2-5, with 8 bases matching TRBD2. There are 14 residues in the CDR3. Looked up from germline, CDR1 is LNHDA and CDR2 is SQIVND (reference sequence). This CDR3 is CASSVGGGQETRYF. The CDR3 DNA is TGTGCCAGTAGTGTTGGCGGGGGGCAAGAGACCCGGTACTTC.

This chain uses TRBV5-1 with TRBJ1-2; the D is unclear. With 0 bases removed from V and 0 bases from J, the gap between germline ends came to 9 bases. This CDR3 has 15 amino acids. Germline loops: CDR1 SGHRS, CDR2 YFSETQ. The CDR3 DNA reads as TGCGCCAGCAGCTTGGCTATGGGAGCTAACTATGGCTACACCTTC. It codes for CASSLAMGANYGYTF.